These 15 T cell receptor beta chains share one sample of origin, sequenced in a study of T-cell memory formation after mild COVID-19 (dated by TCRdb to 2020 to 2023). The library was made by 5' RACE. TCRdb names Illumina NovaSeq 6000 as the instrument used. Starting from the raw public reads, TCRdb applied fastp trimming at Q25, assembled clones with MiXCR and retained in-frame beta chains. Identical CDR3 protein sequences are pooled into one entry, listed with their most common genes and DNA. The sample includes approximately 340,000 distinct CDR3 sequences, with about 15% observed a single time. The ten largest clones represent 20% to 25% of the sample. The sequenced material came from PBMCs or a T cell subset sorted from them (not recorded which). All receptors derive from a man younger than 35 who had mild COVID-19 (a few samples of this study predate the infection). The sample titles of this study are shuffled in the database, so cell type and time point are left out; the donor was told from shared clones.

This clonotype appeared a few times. CDR3 sequence (DNA): TGTGCCACCAGTGATTCCGGAACTTCTGGGGCCAACGTCCTGACTTTC. It is translated as CATSDSGTSGANVLTF. V usage is TRBV24-1 and J usage is TRBJ2-6; D gene ambiguous. The CDR3 is 16 amino acids. CDR1 and CDR2 (germline): KGHDR, SFDVKD. V gave up 2 bases and J gave up 1 base, with 8 bases separating them.

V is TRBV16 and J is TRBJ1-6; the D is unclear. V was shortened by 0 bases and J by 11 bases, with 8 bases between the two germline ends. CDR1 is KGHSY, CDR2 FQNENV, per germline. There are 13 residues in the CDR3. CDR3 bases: TGTGCCAGCAGCCAATCCCCTGGCGCACCCCTCCACTTT. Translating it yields CASSQSPGAPLHF.

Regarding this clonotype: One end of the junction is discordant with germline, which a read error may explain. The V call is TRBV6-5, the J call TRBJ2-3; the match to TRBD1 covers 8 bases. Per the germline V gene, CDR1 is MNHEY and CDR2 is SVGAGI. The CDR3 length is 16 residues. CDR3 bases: TGTGCCAGCAGTTACTCGACAGGGGATAGCAGAGATACGCAGTATTTT. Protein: CASSYSTGDSRDTQYF.

The CDR3 region has the DNA TGCGCCAGCAGCCCGAGGACAGGGGGTGAAAAACTGTTTTTT. Protein product: CASSPRTGGEKLFF. The V and J genes are TRBV4-3 and TRBJ1-4, with 10 bases aligning to TRBD1. V lost 4 bases, J lost 7 bases, and 3 bases stayed unmatched. From germline, CDR1 is LGHNA and CDR2 YSLEER. The CDR3 runs 14 residues.

CDR3 coding DNA: TGTGCCAGCAGGTCTCGGGTTCGAGGTGGCTACACCTTC. It specifies CASRSRVRGGYTF. The V call is TRBV12-3 or TRBV12-4, the J call TRBJ1-2; D unclear. V shed 6 bases and J shed 7 bases, with 15 bases lying between them. This CDR3 is built from 13 residues.

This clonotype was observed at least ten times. The CDR3 DNA is TGCGCCAGCAGCTCGGCGGGGACTGAAGCTTTCTTT. Amino acids: CASSSAGTEAFF. The chain is built from TRBV5-1 and TRBJ1-1; D gene ambiguous. The CDR3 totals 12 residues. CDR1 and CDR2 (germline): SGHRS, YFSETQ. V was trimmed by 3 bases and J by 5 bases, leaving 8 bases between them.

The CDR3 is CASSGTGGLRETQYF. The CDR3 DNA sequence: TGTGCCAGCAGTGGAACCGGGGGGCTACGGGAGACCCAGTACTTC. The chain carries TRBV2 and TRBJ2-5; D is perhaps TRBD2 (7 bases). CDR3 length: 15 residues. Germline V CDR1 and CDR2: SNHLY, FYNNEI. V was pared by 4 bases and J by 5 bases, with 17 bases between. The whole variable domain, filled in from reference TRBV2 and TRBJ2-5, reads EPEVTQTPSHQVTQMGQEVILRCVPISNHLYFYWYRQILGQKVEFLVSFYNNEISEKSEIFDDQFSVERPDGSNFTLKIRSTKLEDSAMYFCASSGTGGLRETQYFGPGTRLLVL.

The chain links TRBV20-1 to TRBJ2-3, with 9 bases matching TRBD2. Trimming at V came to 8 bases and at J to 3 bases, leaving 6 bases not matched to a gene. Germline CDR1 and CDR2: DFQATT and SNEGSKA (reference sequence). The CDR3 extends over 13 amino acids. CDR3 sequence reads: CSSAGGITDTQYF. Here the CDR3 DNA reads TGCAGTTCAGCGGGGGGTATAACAGATACGCAGTATTTT.

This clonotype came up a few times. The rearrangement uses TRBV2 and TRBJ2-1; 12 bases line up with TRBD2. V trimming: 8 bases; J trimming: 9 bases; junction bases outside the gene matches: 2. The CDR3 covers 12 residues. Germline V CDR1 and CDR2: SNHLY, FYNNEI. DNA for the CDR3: TGTGCCAGCCAGGGACTAGCGGGTGAGCAGTTCTTC. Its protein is CASQGLAGEQFF.

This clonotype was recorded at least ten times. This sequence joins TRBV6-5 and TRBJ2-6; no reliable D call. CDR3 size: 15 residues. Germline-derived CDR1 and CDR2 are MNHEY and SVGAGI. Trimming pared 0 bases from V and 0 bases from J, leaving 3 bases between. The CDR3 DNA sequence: TGTGCCAGCAGTTACTCCGGCTCTGGGGCCAACGTCCTGACTTTC. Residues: CASSYSGSGANVLTF.

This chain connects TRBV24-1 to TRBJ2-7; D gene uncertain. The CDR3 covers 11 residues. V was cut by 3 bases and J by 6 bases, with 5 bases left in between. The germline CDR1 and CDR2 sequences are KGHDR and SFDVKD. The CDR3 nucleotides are TGTGCCACCAGTGATGGGTCCGAGCAGTACGTC. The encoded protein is CATSDGSEQYV.

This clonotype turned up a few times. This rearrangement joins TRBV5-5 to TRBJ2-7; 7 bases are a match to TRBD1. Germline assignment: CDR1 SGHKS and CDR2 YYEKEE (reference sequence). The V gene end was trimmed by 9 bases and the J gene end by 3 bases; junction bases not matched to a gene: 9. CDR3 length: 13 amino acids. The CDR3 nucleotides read TGTGCCACCCAGACAGGGTCAGGCTACGAGCAGTACTTC. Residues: CATQTGSGYEQYF.

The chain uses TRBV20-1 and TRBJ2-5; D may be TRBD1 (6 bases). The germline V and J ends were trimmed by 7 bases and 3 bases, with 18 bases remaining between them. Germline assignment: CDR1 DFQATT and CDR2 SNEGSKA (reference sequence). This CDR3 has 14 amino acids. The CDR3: CSGVDGGREETQYF. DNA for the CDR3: TGCAGTGGTGTAGATGGGGGCCGCGAAGAGACCCAGTACTTC.

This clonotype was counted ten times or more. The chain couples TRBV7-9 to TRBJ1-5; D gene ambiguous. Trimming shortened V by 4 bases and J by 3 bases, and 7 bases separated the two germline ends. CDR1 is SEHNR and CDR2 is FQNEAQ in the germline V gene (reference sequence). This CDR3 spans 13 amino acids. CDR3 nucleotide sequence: TGTGCCAGCAGCTGGGATTTCAATCAGCCCCAGCATTTT. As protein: CASSWDFNQPQHF.

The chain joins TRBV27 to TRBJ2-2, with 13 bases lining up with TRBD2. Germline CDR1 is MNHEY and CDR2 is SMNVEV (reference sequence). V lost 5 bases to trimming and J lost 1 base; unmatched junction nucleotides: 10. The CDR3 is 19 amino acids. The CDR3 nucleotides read TGTGCCAGCAGTGTTTCCCGGACTAGCGGGGGCCTGAACACCGGGGAGCTGTTTTTT. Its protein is CASSVSRTSGGLNTGELFF.